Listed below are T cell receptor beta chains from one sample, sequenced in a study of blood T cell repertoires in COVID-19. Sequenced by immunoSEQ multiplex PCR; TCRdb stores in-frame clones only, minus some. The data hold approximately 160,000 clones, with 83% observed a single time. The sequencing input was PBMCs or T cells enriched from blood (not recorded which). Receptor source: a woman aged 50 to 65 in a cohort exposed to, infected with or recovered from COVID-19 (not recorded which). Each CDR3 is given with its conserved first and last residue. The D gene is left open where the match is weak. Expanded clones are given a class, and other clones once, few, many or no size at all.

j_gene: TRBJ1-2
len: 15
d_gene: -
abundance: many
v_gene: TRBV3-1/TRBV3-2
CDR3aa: CASSQGTGGNYGYTF
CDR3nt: TGTGCCAGCAGCCAAGGAACGGGGGGGAACTATGGCTACACCTTC

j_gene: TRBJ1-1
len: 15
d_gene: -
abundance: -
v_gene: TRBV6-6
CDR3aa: CASSYPPGRGTEAFF
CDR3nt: TGTGCCAGCAGTTACCCCCCAGGGCGGGGCACTGAAGCTTTCTTT

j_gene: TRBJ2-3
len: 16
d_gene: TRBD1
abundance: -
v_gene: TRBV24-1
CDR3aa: CATSDLGDRGLDTQYF
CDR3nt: TGTGCCACCAGTGATTTGGGGGACAGGGGGCTGGATACGCAGTATTTT

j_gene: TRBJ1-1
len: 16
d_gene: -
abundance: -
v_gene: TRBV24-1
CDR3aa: CATSDSGRGSNTEAFF
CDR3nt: TGTGCCACCAGTGATTCTGGGCGGGGGTCAAACACTGAAGCTTTCTTT

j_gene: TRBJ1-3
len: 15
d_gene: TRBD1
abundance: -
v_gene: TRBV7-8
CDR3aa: CASSFQTGSGYTIYF
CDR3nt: TGTGCCAGCAGCTTCCAGACAGGGTCGGGGTACACCATATATTTT

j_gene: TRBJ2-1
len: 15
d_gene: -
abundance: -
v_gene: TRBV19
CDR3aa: CASRVGSILYNEQFF
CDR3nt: TGTGCCAGCCGGGTCGGTAGTATCCTCTACAATGAGCAGTTCTTC

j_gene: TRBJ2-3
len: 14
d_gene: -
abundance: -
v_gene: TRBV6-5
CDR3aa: CASAHSPTQDTQYF
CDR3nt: TGTGCCAGCGCCCACAGCCCTACCCAGGATACGCAGTATTTT

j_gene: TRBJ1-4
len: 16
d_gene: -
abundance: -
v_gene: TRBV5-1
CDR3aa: CASSVDSRGSNEKLFF
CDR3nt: TGCGCCAGCAGCGTGGACAGTCGGGGTTCTAATGAAAAACTGTTTTTT

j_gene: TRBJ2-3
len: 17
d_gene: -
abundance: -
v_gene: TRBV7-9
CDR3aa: CASSSIPGSSSTDTQYF
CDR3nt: TGTGCCAGCAGCTCGATCCCAGGGTCCTCTAGCACAGATACGCAGTATTTT

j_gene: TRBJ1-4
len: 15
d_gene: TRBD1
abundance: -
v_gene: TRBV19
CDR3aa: CASSKSGTANEKLFF
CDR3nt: TGTGCCAGTAGTAAGTCCGGGACAGCGAATGAAAAACTGTTTTTT

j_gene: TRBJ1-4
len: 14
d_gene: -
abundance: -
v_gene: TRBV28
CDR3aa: CASRPAGGWEKLFF
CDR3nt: TGTGCCAGCAGACCTGCGGGGGGGTGGGAAAAACTGTTTTTT

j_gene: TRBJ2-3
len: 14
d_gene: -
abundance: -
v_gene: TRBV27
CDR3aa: CASRATEAGDTQYF
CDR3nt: TGTGCCAGCAGGGCTACCGAGGCCGGGGATACGCAGTATTTT

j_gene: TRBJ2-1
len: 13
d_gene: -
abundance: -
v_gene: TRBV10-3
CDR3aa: CAISESIRGEQFF
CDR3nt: TGTGCCATCAGTGAGTCGATAAGGGGTGAGCAGTTCTTC

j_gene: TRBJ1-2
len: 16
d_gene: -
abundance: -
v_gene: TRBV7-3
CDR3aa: CASTTGQVGINYGYTF
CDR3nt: TGTGCCAGCACCACCGGGCAGGTCGGGATTAACTATGGCTACACCTTC

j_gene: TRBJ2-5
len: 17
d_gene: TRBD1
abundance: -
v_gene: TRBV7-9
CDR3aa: CASNVPGGTGNLETQYF
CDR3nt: TGTGCCAGCAACGTCCCCGGGGGGACAGGGAATTTGGAGACCCAGTACTTC

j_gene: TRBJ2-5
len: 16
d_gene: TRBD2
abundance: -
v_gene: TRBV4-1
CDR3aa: CASSPSGLAVQETQYF
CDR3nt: TGCGCCAGCAGCCCGTCGGGACTAGCGGTCCAAGAGACCCAGTACTTC

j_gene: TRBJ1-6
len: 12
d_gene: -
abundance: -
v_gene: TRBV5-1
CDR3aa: CASSFNNSPLHF
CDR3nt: TGCGCCAGCAGCTTCAATAATTCACCCCTCCACTTT

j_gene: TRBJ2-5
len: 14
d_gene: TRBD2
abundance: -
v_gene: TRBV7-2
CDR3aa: CASSISGGAETQYF
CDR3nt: TGTGCCAGCAGCATTAGCGGGGGGGCCGAGACCCAGTACTTC

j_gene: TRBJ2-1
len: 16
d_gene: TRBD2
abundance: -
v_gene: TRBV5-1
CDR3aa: CASSLDLAGWVNEQFF
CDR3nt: TGCGCCAGCAGCTTGGACCTAGCGGGGTGGGTCAATGAGCAGTTCTTC

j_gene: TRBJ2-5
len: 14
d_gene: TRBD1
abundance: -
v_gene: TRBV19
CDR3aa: CASSPVQGRETQYF
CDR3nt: TGTGCCAGTAGTCCTGTACAGGGGCGGGAGACCCAGTACTTC

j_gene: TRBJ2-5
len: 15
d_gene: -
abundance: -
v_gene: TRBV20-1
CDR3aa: CSASTPTGIQETQYF
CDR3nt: TGCAGTGCTAGTACCCCTACGGGGATCCAAGAGACCCAGTACTTC

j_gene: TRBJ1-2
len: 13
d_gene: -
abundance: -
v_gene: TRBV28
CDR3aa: CASSFLADNGYTF
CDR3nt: TGTGCCAGCAGTTTTCTAGCGGATAATGGCTACACCTTC

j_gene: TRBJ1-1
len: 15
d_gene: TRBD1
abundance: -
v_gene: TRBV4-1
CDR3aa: CASSQPGTGVTEAFF
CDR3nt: TGCGCCAGCAGCCAACCCGGGACAGGGGTTACTGAAGCTTTCTTT